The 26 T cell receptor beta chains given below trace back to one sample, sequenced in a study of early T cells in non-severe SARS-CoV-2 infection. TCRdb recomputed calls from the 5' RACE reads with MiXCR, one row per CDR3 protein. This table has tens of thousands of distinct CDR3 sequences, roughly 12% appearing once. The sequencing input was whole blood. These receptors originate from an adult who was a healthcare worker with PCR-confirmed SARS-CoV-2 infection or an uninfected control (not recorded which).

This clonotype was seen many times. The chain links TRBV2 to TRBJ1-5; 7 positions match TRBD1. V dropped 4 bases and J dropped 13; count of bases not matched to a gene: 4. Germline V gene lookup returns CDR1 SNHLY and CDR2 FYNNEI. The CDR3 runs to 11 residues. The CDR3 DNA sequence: TGTGCCAGCAGTGGAGGGACAGCACAGCATTTT. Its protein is CASSGGTAQHF. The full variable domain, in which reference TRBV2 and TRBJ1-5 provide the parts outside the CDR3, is EPEVTQTPSHQVTQMGQEVILRCVPISNHLYFYWYRQILGQKVEFLVSFYNNEISEKSEIFDDQFSVERPDGSNFTLKIRSTKLEDSAMYFCASSGGTAQHFGDGTRLSIL.

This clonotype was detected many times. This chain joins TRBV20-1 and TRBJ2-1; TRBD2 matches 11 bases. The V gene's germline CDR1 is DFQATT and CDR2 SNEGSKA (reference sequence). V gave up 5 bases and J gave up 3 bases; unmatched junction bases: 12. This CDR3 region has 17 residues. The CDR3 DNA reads TGCAGTGCTTATTCGCCCTCCGGGACTAGCGGCTACAATGAGCAGTTCTTC. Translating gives CSAYSPSGTSGYNEQFF.

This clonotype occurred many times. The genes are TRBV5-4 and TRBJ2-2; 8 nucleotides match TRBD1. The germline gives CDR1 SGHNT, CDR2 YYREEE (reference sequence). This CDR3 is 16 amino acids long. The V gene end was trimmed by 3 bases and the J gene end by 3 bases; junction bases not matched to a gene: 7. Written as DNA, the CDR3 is TGTGCCAGCAGCTCGCAGACAGGGGTGGACACCGGGGAGCTGTTTTTT. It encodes CASSSQTGVDTGELFF.

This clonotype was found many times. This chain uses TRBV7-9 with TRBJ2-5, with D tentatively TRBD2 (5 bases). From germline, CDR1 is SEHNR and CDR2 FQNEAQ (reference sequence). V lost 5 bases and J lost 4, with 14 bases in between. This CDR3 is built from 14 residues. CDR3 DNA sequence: TGTGCCAGCAGCCCCTCCCGGGGTGGAGAGACCCAGTACTTC. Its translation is CASSPSRGGETQYF.

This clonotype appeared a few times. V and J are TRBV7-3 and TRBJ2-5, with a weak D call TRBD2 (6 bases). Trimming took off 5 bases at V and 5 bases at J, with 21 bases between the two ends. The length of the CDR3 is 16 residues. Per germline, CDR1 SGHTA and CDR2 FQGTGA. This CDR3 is CASSPTGTSRWETQYF. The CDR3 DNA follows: TGTGCCAGCAGCCCTACCGGGACTTCACGATGGGAGACCCAGTACTTC.

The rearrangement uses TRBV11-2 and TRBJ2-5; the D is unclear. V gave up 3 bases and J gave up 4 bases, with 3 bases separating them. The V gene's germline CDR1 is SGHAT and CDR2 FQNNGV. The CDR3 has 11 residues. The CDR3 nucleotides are TGTGCCAGCAGCTTTGGAGAGACCCAGTACTTC. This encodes CASSFGETQYF.

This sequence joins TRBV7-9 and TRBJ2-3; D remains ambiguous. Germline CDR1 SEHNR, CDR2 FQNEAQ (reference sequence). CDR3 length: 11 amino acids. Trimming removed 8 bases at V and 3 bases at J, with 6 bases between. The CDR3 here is CASGQTDTQYF. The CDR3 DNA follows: TGTGCCAGCGGGCAAACAGATACGCAGTATTTT.

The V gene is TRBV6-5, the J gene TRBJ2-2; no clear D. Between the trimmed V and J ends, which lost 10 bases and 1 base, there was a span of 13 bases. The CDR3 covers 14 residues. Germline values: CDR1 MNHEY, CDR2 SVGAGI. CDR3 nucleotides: TGTGCCACAAAGGTACGGCGGAACACCGGGGAGCTGTTTTTT. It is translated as CATKVRRNTGELFF.

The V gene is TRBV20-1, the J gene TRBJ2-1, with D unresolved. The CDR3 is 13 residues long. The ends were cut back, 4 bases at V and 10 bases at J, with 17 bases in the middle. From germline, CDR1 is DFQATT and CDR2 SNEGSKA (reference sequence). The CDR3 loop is CSANRPNPQEQFF. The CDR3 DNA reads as TGCAGTGCTAACCGACCGAACCCCCAGGAGCAGTTCTTC.

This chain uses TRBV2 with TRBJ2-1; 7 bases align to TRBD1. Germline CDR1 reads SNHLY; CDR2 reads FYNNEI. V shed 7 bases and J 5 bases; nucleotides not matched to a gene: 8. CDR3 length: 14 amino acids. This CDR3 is CASTTGVANNEQFF. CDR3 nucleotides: TGTGCCAGCACCACAGGGGTGGCGAACAATGAGCAGTTCTTC. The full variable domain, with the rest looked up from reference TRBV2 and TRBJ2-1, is EPEVTQTPSHQVTQMGQEVILRCVPISNHLYFYWYRQILGQKVEFLVSFYNNEISEKSEIFDDQFSVERPDGSNFTLKIRSTKLEDSAMYFCASTTGVANNEQFFGPGTRLTVL.

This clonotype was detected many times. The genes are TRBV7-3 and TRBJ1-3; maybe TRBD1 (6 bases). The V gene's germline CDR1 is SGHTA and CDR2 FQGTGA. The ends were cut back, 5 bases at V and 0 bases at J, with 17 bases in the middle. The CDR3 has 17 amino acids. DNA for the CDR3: TGTGCCAGCAGCCCCGCCGGGACACCGAGCTCTGGAAACACCATATATTTT. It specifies CASSPAGTPSSGNTIYF.

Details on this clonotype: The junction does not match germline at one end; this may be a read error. CDR3 in DNA: TGTGCCAGCAGTCCCGCATGGACAGGGGGCTCCTACATTGAGCAGTTCTTC. This encodes CASSPAWTGGSYIEQFF. The gene calls are TRBV28 and TRBJ2-1, with TRBD1 identical over 11 bases. The length of the CDR3 is 17 residues. Germline CDR1 MDHEN, CDR2 SYDVKM. Full variable domain (outside the CDR3, taken from reference TRBV28 and TRBJ2-1): DVKVTQSSRYLVKRTGEKVFLECVQDMDHENMFWYRQDPGLGLRLIYFSYDVKMKEKGDIPEGYSVSREKKERFSLILESASTNQTSMYLCASSPAWTGGSYIEQFFGPGTRLTVL.

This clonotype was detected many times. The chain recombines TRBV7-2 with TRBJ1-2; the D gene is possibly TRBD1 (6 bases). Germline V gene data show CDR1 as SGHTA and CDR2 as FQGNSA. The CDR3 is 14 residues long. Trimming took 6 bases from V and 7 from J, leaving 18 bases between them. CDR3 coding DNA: TGTGCCAGCAGACTCAACAGGGAACTGAGTGGCTACACCTTC. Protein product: CASRLNRELSGYTF.

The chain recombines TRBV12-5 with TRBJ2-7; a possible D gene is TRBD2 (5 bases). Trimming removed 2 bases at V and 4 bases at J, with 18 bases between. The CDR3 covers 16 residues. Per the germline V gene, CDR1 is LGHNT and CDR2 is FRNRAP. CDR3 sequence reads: CASGLKELIRGYEQYF. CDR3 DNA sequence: TGTGCTAGTGGTTTGAAAGAACTAATCCGCGGGTACGAGCAGTACTTC.

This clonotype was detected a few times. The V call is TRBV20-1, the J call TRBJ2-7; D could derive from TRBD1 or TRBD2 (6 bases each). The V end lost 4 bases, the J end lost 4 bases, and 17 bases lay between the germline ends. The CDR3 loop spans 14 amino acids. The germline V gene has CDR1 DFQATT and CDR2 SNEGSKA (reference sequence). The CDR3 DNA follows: TGCAGTGCTATGGCCCCCTGGGGGGCATACGAGCAGTACTTC. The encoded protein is CSAMAPWGAYEQYF.

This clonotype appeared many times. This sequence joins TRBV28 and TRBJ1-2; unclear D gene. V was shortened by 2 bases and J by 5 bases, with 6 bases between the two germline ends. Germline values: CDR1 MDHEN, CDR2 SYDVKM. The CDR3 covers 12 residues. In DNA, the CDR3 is TGTGCCAGCAGTTTAGGGGATTATGGCTACACCTTC. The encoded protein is CASSLGDYGYTF.

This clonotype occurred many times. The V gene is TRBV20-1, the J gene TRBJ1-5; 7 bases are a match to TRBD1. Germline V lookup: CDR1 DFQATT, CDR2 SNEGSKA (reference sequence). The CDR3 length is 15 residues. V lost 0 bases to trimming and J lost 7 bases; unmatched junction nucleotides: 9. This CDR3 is CSARDRKRGRQPQHF. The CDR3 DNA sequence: TGCAGTGCTAGAGATAGGAAAAGGGGGCGGCAGCCCCAGCATTTT.

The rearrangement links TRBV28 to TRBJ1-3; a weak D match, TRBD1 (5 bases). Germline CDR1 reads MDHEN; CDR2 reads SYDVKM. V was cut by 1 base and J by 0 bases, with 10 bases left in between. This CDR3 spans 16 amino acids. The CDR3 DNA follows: TGTGCCAGCAGTTTATTAGGACAACGCTCTGGAAACACCATATATTTT. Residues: CASSLLGQRSGNTIYF.

The CDR3 region has the DNA TGTGCCACCAGTGACAACGTGTCAGGTGAAAAACTGTTTTTT. It specifies CATSDNVSGEKLFF. The chain employs TRBV24-1 and TRBJ1-4; no firm D call. Germline lookup yields CDR1 KGHDR and CDR2 SFDVKD. This CDR3 region has 14 residues. Trimming took off 4 bases at V and 7 bases at J, with 12 bases between the two ends.

The CDR3 DNA sequence: TGCAGTGCTAGAGATAAACTAGCGGGAGGGCTGAGGAGGTATGAGCAGTTCTTC. This gives the protein CSARDKLAGGLRRYEQFF. The V gene is TRBV20-1, the J gene TRBJ2-1; 13 nucleotides match TRBD2. V was pared by 0 bases and J by 8 bases, with 13 bases of the junction left unmatched. This CDR3 has 18 amino acids. Germline loops: CDR1 DFQATT, CDR2 SNEGSKA (reference sequence).

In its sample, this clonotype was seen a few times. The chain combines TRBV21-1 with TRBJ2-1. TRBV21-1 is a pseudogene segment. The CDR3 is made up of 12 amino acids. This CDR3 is CARTAEIAEQFF. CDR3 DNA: TGTGCCAGGACGGCGGAGATCGCTGAGCAGTTCTTC.

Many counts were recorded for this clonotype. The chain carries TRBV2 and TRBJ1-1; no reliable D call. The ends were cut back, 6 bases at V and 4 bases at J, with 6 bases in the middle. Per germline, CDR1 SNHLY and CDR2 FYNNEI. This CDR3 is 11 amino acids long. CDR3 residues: CASSRRTEAFF. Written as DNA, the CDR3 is TGTGCCAGCAGCCGGCGCACTGAAGCTTTCTTT.

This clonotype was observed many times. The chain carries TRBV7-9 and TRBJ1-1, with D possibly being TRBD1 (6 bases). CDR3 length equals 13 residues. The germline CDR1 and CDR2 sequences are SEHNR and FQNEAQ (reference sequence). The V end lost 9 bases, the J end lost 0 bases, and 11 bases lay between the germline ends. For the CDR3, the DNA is TGTGCCAGTCAAGCAGGGGTGAACACTGAAGCTTTCTTT. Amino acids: CASQAGVNTEAFF.

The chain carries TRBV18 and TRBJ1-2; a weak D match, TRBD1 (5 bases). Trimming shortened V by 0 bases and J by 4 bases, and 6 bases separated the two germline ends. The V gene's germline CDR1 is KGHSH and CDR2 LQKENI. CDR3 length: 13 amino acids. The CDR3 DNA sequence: TGTGCCAGCTCACCACCGGGGGGCTATGGCTACACCTTC. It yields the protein CASSPPGGYGYTF. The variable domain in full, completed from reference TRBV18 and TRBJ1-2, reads NAGVMQNPRHLVRRRGQEARLRCSPMKGHSHVYWYRQLPEEGLKFMVYLQKENIIDESGMPKERFSAEFPKEGPSILRIQQVVRGDSAAYFCASSPPGGYGYTFGSGTRLTVV.

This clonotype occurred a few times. The CDR3, as DNA: TGTGCCAGCAGCTTCTCAGGGGGTGTAAGGAATGAGCAGTTCTTC. Its translation: CASSFSGGVRNEQFF. The rearrangement uses TRBV11-2 and TRBJ2-1, with TRBD1 identical over 7 bases. CDR3 length: 15 amino acids. Germline trimming cut 3 bases from V and 7 bases from J; bases unmatched to any gene: 9. CDR1 is SGHAT, CDR2 FQNNGV, per germline.

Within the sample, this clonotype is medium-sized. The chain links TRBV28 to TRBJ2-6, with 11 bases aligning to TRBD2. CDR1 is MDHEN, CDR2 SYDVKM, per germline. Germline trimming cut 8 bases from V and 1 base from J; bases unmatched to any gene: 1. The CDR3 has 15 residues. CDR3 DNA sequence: TGTGCCAGCGGGACTAGCGGTTCTGGGGCCAACGTCCTGACTTTC. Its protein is CASGTSGSGANVLTF.